The clone carrying this TCR beta chain has a count of ten or more. The germline V and J ends were trimmed by 0 bases and 1 base, with 12 bases remaining between them. The CDR3 totals 16 residues. Germline V gene sequence: CDR1 LNHNV, CDR2 YYDKDF (reference sequence). These data belong to a study of identical twins. TCRdb analysed the 5' RACE reads with MiXCR anew, one entry per CDR3 protein. The repertoire consists of approximately 890,000 distinct CDR3 sequences, with 9% to 15% occurring once and the leading ten covering about 1.5%. The same sample was also studied in work on yellow fever vaccine responses in identical twins.

The chain has TRBV15 and TRBJ2-5; D may be TRBD2 (6 bases). The sequencing sample was made of PBMCs. The TCR comes from a woman aged 18 to 35 in good health. CDR3 in DNA: TGTGCCACCAGCAGAGATGGGCGGAGGGTCCAAGAGACCCAGTACTTC. Protein: CATSRDGRRVQETQYF.